These T cell receptor beta chains were read from a single sample in a study of cytomegalovirus exposure and HLA in healthy donors. The assay was immunoSEQ multiplex PCR, and TCRdb's table has in-frame clones only and misses some. The sample comprises 110,000 or so clones, around 95% of which are singletons, and 0.67% rests with the top ten. Sequencing was done on a sample of PBMCs. The source of these receptors is a woman aged 18 to 35 in good health and CMV-seronegative. Each CDR3 is given with its conserved first and last residue. Each record gives: V gene, D gene, J gene, CDR3 protein. The D gene is left open where the match is weak.

>TRBV7-2|TRBD1|TRBJ2-5
CASSPQGAGGETQYF
>TRBV5-6|TRBD2|TRBJ2-5
CASSLGLAGEQETQYF
>TRBV11-2|TRBD2|TRBJ2-1
CASSSIAGINHEQFF
>TRBV29-1|NA|TRBJ2-7
CSVEGLGADYEQYF
>TRBV5-6|TRBD1|TRBJ1-4
CASSWRTGRNEKLFF
>TRBV28|NA|TRBJ1-2
CATSPRPGQGDWGYTF
>TRBV11-2|NA|TRBJ2-3
CASVGLPGDTQYF
>TRBV4-1|NA|TRBJ1-4
CASSQETDWNEKLFF
>TRBV6-5|NA|TRBJ1-2
CASSYSAFYGYTF
>TRBV6-1|NA|TRBJ2-5
CASSEAGTQYF
>TRBV7-2|TRBD1|TRBJ1-5
CASSVQGAGQPQHF
>TRBV5-6|NA|TRBJ1-1
CASSLVAARLTRNTEAFF
>TRBV6-5|TRBD1|TRBJ1-1
CASSLSGGTNTEAFF
>TRBV7-9|TRBD2|TRBJ2-1
CASSPPGWGGAGEQFF
>TRBV11-2|NA|TRBJ2-6
CASSLGNRAGLFGANVLTF
>TRBV9|NA|TRBJ1-1
CASDLRNTEAFF
>TRBV6-8|NA|TRBJ1-2
CASSYKLNYGYTF
>TRBV15|TRBD2|TRBJ2-3
CATSRDRATTLAGSGTDTQYF
>TRBV7-6|NA|TRBJ1-1
CASSPGGYPEAFF
>TRBV13|NA|TRBJ2-3
CASSSHWGLTDTQYF
>TRBV7-3|NA|TRBJ2-3
CASSSSTDTQYF
>TRBV9|TRBD2|TRBJ2-7
CASSVVTGGEQYF
>TRBV27|NA|TRBJ2-7
CASSLAGLGRYEQYF
>TRBV19|TRBD2|TRBJ2-1
CASRARAGGHNEQFF
>TRBV13|TRBD2|TRBJ2-5
CASSLVAGGIETQYF
>TRBV14|NA|TRBJ2-3
CASSQAWAAPTQYF
>TRBV5-1|NA|TRBJ2-2
CASSPRAGRNTGELFF
>TRBV6-5|NA|TRBJ2-5
CASRALGGQETQYF
>TRBV7-9|TRBD1|TRBJ2-7
CASSLQDRGPYEQYF
>TRBV13|NA|TRBJ1-1
CASSEALRWSEAFF
>TRBV29-1|NA|TRBJ1-1
CSDAGNTEAFF
>TRBV2|TRBD1|TRBJ1-1
CANGTGYTEAFF
>TRBV4-1|TRBD2|TRBJ2-5
CASSQGWGGLETQYF
>TRBV7-3|TRBD1|TRBJ2-1
CASSQAGTGGYNEQFF
>TRBV7-6|NA|TRBJ2-5
CASSLGLGTKQETQYF
>TRBV28|TRBD1|TRBJ1-1
CASSLQGAGGTEAFF
>TRBV28|NA|TRBJ1-1
CASSLSQGLFSEAFF
>TRBV9|TRBD2|TRBJ2-1
CASSGSSGGAYNEQFF
>TRBV4-1|NA|TRBJ2-3
CASSQAGGGASTDTQYF
>TRBV7-8|TRBD1|TRBJ1-2
CASSLVRTGPKDYGYTF